This T cell receptor (beta chain) was recovered during a study of blood T cell repertoires in COVID-19. The overall study: Material from acute and convalescent COVID-19 was sourced from the United States, Italy and Spain.

Measured with immunoSEQ multiplex PCR; TCRdb has only the in-frame clones, and not every one. This table has some 150,000 clones, about 86% appearing once. V shed 1 base, J shed 2 bases, and the junction held 5 bases outside the gene matches. In germline, CDR1 is SGHNT, CDR2 YYREEE (reference sequence). This CDR3 has 15 amino acids. The sequencing sample was made of peripheral blood. The receptor was isolated from a woman in her sixties with acute or convalescent COVID-19. This chain links TRBV5-4 with TRBJ2-7, with TRBD1 matching over 8 bases. The chain's CDR3 is CASSLQTGQAYEQYF. Written as DNA, the CDR3 is TGTGCCAGCAGCTTGCAAACGGGACAGGCCTACGAGCAGTACTTC.